Below are 29 T cell receptor beta chains sequenced from a single sample in a study of regulatory T cells in long-lasting Graves disease. Described time point: newly diagnosed GD, antithyroid drugs for less than 3 months. TCR sequences were obtained from RNA taken from PBMCs. Arm-PCR of CDR3 regions with iRepertoire HTBI primers generated TCR beta libraries. TCRdb reanalysed the multiplex PCR reads using MiXCR and keeps one entry per CDR3 protein. The sample includes about 610,000 distinct CDR3 sequences, about 16% of them seen just once. These records were also assigned to another study, of T cells in Graves' hyperthyroidism and ophthalmopathy.

The source was peripheral blood mononuclear cells (PBMCs), collected at new diagnosis, from a patient treated with antithyroid drugs. The receptors were sampled from a man younger than 35 with Graves disease.

This clonotype has at least ten counts. The chain joins TRBV20-1 to TRBJ2-5; 7 bases are shared with TRBD2. The CDR3 is 14 amino acids. Germline V gene data show CDR1 as DFQATT and CDR2 as SNEGSKA (reference sequence). With 7 bases clipped from V and 4 bases from J, the junction kept 12 bases outside the gene matches. CDR3 amino acids: CSGKVSGRPETQYF. The CDR3 region has the DNA TGCAGTGGCAAGGTTAGCGGGCGACCAGAGACCCAGTACTTC.

This clonotype was seen at least ten times. The chain is built from TRBV5-5 and TRBJ2-3; D uncertain. Germline V gene sequence: CDR1 SGHKS, CDR2 YYEKEE (reference sequence). V was cut by 4 bases and J by 3 bases, with 12 bases left in between. The CDR3 runs to 14 residues. The CDR3 DNA sequence: TGTGCCAGCAGCCGAACGGATGTAACAGATACGCAGTATTTT. Encoded protein: CASSRTDVTDTQYF.

Many counts were recorded for this clonotype. The V and J genes are TRBV11-2 and TRBJ2-1; D unresolved. V lost 3 bases and J lost 3, with 12 bases in between. The CDR3 sequence is 15 residues long. Germline lookup yields CDR1 SGHAT and CDR2 FQNNGV. In nucleotides, the CDR3 is TGTGCCAGCAGCTTTGGTGTTGGTGACTACAATGAGCAGTTCTTC. This encodes CASSFGVGDYNEQFF.

This clonotype came up once. The genes are TRBV7-2 and TRBJ1-6; TRBD1 might be the D (5 bases). The CDR3 is made up of 16 amino acids. Trimming took 1 base from V and 7 from J, leaving 14 bases between them. Germline V gene sequence: CDR1 SGHTA, CDR2 FQGNSA. The CDR3 reads CASSLDPGLVNSPLHF. In DNA form, the CDR3 reads TGTGCCAGCAGCTTAGACCCGGGACTCGTGAATTCACCCCTCCACTTT.

This clonotype was observed a handful of times. The chain is built from TRBV10-3 and TRBJ2-1; 7 bases line up with TRBD2. With V trimmed by 2 bases and J by 1 base, 5 bases remained unmatched. CDR3 size: 16 residues. The germline V gene encodes CDR1 ENHRY and CDR2 SYGVKD. The CDR3 protein is CAISERTSDSYNEQFF. The CDR3 nucleotides read TGTGCCATCAGTGAGAGGACTAGTGATTCCTACAATGAGCAGTTCTTC.

This clonotype was seen only a few times. This chain joins TRBV3-1 and TRBJ1-2; 8 bases align to TRBD1. The V gene's germline CDR1 is LGHDT and CDR2 YNNKEL (reference sequence). Losses at the gene ends were 2 bases for V and 8 bases for J; bases not matched to a gene: 4. The length of the CDR3 is 13 residues. The CDR3 here is CASSQPAGGGYTF. The DNA of the CDR3 is TGTGCCAGCAGCCAACCCGCAGGGGGCGGCTACACCTTC.

V gene TRBV5-1 combines with J gene TRBJ1-3; 8 bases are shared with TRBD1. The V segment lost 4 bases and the J segment 4 bases; nucleotides outside the gene matches: 10. CDR3 size: 16 residues. CDR1 and CDR2 from the germline V gene are SGHRS and YFSETQ. Here the CDR3 reads CASSPAPDRVGNTIYF. CDR3 DNA: TGCGCCAGCAGCCCGGCGCCGGACAGGGTAGGAAACACCATATATTTT.

As to this clonotype: Lacking the conserved final phenylalanine or tryptophan, this CDR3 likely reflects a read error. The genes are TRBV7-3 and TRBJ2-3; TRBD2 agrees at 10 bases. V was pared by 1 base and J by 12 bases, with 4 bases of the junction left unmatched. The germline CDR1 and CDR2 sequences are SGHTA and FQGTGA. The CDR3 runs to 13 residues. The CDR3 protein is CASSLNLAGEQYL. The CDR3 DNA sequence: TGTGCCAGCAGCTTAAACCTAGCGGGAGAACAGTATCTT.

The chain has TRBV3-1 and TRBJ2-2; possible D gene TRBD2, 5 bases. The length of the CDR3 is 14 residues. CDR1 and CDR2 (germline): LGHDT, YNNKEL (reference sequence). V was trimmed by 4 bases and J by 7 bases, leaving 13 bases between them. In nucleotides, the CDR3 is TGTGCCAGCAGCCTAATTAGCGAGGTCGGGGAGCTGTTTTTT. It encodes CASSLISEVGELFF.

This clonotype was detected ten times or more. V usage is TRBV28 and J usage is TRBJ2-3; TRBD2 matches 7 bases. With 4 bases clipped from V and 0 bases from J, the junction kept 19 bases outside the gene matches. Germline assignment: CDR1 MDHEN and CDR2 SYDVKM. This CDR3 has 20 residues. CDR3 loop: CASSYPGRLAEDTSTDTQYF. The CDR3 DNA reads TGTGCCAGCAGTTACCCGGGGCGGCTAGCGGAAGATACTAGCACAGATACGCAGTATTTT.

Ten or more counts support this clonotype. The chain joins TRBV5-1 to TRBJ1-2; D is possibly TRBD1 (5 bases). Per germline, CDR1 SGHRS and CDR2 YFSETQ. The CDR3 runs 15 residues. Trimming cost V 3 bases and J 4 bases, with 16 bases left between them. The CDR3 loop is CASSSLPGRIYGYTF. In DNA form, the CDR3 reads TGCGCCAGCAGCTCCCTTCCGGGACGGATCTATGGCTACACCTTC.

The CDR3, as DNA: TGCGCCAGCAAAGGGCAGGCGAACACCGGGGAGCTGTTTTTT. Translation gives CASKGQANTGELFF. The genes are TRBV5-1 and TRBJ2-2; no reliable D call. The V gene's germline CDR1 is SGHRS and CDR2 YFSETQ. This CDR3 spans 14 amino acids. V was shortened by 6 bases and J by 0 bases, with 9 bases between the two germline ends.

This clonotype came up many times. The rearrangement joins TRBV6-2 or TRBV6-3 to TRBJ2-4; D might be TRBD1 (5 bases). CDR1 and CDR2 (germline): MNHEY, SVGEGT. This CDR3 has 16 amino acids. V was pared by 0 bases and J by 3 bases, with 12 bases between. CDR3 sequence: CASSYSTGADKNIQYF. CDR3 DNA sequence: TGTGCCAGCAGTTACTCGACTGGGGCAGACAAAAACATTCAGTACTTC.

At least ten counts were recorded for this clonotype. The chain carries TRBV2 and TRBJ2-1, with D maybe TRBD1 (5 bases). Germline CDR1 SNHLY, CDR2 FYNNEI. This CDR3 has 14 amino acids. V was clipped by 6 bases and J by 6 bases, with 15 bases between them. CDR3 coding DNA: TGTGCCAGCAGGGACCCGACAGCTTCCAATGAGCAGTTCTTC. Its translation: CASRDPTASNEQFF.

In its sample, this clonotype was seen once. This chain links TRBV7-2 with TRBJ2-1, with 10 bases identical to TRBD2. The CDR3 length is 16 residues. The V and J ends lost 4 bases and 9 bases, in that order; junction bases with no gene match: 12. Germline V lookup: CDR1 SGHTA, CDR2 FQGNSA. The CDR3 region has the DNA TGTGCCAGCAGCTCCCCCCGGGCTAGCGGGAGATCTGAGCAGTTCTTC. Its translation is CASSSPRASGRSEQFF.

This chain links TRBV9 with TRBJ2-7; D is unresolved. This CDR3 comprises 14 residues. V shed 0 bases and J shed 0 bases, with 7 bases lying between them. From germline, CDR1 is SGDLS and CDR2 YYNGEE. CDR3 sequence reads: CASSVDGDSYEQYF. The CDR3 nucleotides read TGTGCCAGCAGCGTAGATGGGGACTCCTACGAGCAGTACTTC.

This clonotype has ten or more counts. This chain's CDR3 is CASSPRSPLTEKLFF. CDR3 in DNA: TGTGCCAGCTCGCCTAGGTCCCCCCTAACGGAAAAACTGTTTTTT. The chain links TRBV18 to TRBJ1-4, with no clear D. Germline CDR1 KGHSH, CDR2 LQKENI. CDR3 size: 15 residues. With 6 bases removed from V and 8 bases from J, the gap between germline ends came to 19 bases.

Ten or more counts support this clonotype. The chain recombines TRBV2 with TRBJ2-1; 8 nucleotides line up with TRBD2. Trimming took 8 bases from V and 7 from J; bases not matched to a gene: 7. Germline assignment: CDR1 SNHLY and CDR2 FYNNEI. The CDR3 extends over 13 amino acids. CDR3 residues: CASVGAGVNEQFF. The CDR3 bases are TGTGCCAGCGTAGGAGCGGGAGTAAATGAGCAGTTCTTC.

The chain employs TRBV27 and TRBJ1-5; 7 nucleotides agree with TRBD1. V was pared by 7 bases and J by 7 bases, with 7 bases of the junction left unmatched. Germline-derived CDR1 and CDR2 are MNHEY and SMNVEV (reference sequence). The CDR3 extends over 13 amino acids. This CDR3 reads CASNYTGEQPQHF. For the CDR3, the DNA is TGTGCCAGCAACTACACAGGGGAACAGCCCCAGCATTTT.

The sample holds many counts of this clonotype. This chain links TRBV20-1 with TRBJ2-3, with a tentative D call TRBD2 (6 bases). Germline V gene data show CDR1 as DFQATT and CDR2 as SNEGSKA (reference sequence). CDR3 length equals 17 residues. Trimming took off 0 bases at V and 5 bases at J, with 21 bases between the two ends. The CDR3: CSARDPEEGGRGDTQYF. DNA of the CDR3: TGCAGTGCTAGAGATCCGGAGGAGGGCGGGCGGGGAGATACGCAGTATTTT.

In regard to this clonotype: The conserved final phenylalanine or tryptophan is absent from the CDR3, which likely points to a read error. Because the CDR3's place on the DNA is in doubt, the DNA is left out and the CDR3 is given as listed by TCRdb. The J gene is TRBJ1-1, the V gene TRBV12-3 or TRBV12-4; the table's D call TRBD1 went unverified against the DNA. Counting both end residues, the CDR3 totals 15 amino acids. This CDR3 reads CASSPDGAVNTETFL.

J is TRBJ2-7 and V is TRBV27; D is unclear. The CDR3 covers 13 residues. CDR1 is MNHEY and CDR2 is SMNVEV in the germline V gene (reference sequence). V was shortened by 10 bases and J by 2 bases, with 15 bases between the two germline ends. The CDR3 DNA reads as TGTGCCACATCATTGACACCCACCTACGAGCAGTACTTC. As protein: CATSLTPTYEQYF.

This clonotype has just a few counts. A junction boundary mismatches the germline segment, possibly from a read error. The V and J genes are TRBV19 and TRBJ1-1; D not resolved. The CDR3 has 14 residues. Germline loops: CDR1 LNHDA, CDR2 SQIVND (reference sequence). The CDR3 reads CASSINAMNTEAFF. The CDR3 DNA reads TGTGCCAGTAGTATTAACGCCATGAACACCGAAGCTTTCTTT.

This clonotype was recorded a few times. J is TRBJ1-3 and V is TRBV6-1, with 7 positions matching TRBD1. J lost 0 bases, V lost 6 bases, and 5 bases had no gene match. This CDR3 has 15 amino acids. CDR1 is MNHNS, CDR2 SASEGT, per germline. The CDR3 DNA sequence: TGTGCCAGCAGGCGGGACAGACGCTCTGGAAACACCATATATTTT. Translation: CASRRDRRSGNTIYF.

This clonotype was observed a few times. The chain is built from TRBV24-1 and TRBJ1-1; unclear D gene. The CDR3 has 15 amino acids. Trimming removed 1 base from V and 0 bases from J, with 8 bases in between. Germline-derived CDR1 and CDR2 are KGHDR and SFDVKD. This CDR3 reads CATSDFDTLNTEAFF. Written as DNA, the CDR3 is TGTGCCACCAGTGATTTTGACACCTTGAACACTGAAGCTTTCTTT.

This CDR3 reads CASSYAGGEDTQYF. Here the CDR3 DNA reads TGTGCCAGCAGTTACGCGGGAGGGGAAGATACGCAGTATTTT. The V call is TRBV6-5, the J call TRBJ2-3, with 9 bases aligning to TRBD2. This CDR3 comprises 14 residues. The germline V gene encodes CDR1 MNHEY and CDR2 SVGAGI. The trim removed 2 bases at V and 5 bases at J, leaving 2 bases unmatched.

The chain joins TRBV4-3 to TRBJ2-1, with a weak D call TRBD1 (6 bases). This CDR3 contains 13 residues. From germline, CDR1 is LGHNA and CDR2 YSLEER. V was pared by 1 base and J by 9 bases, with 10 bases between. The CDR3 is CASSQAQGTEQFF. CDR3 sequence (DNA): TGCGCCAGCAGCCAAGCACAGGGCACTGAGCAGTTCTTC.

This clonotype was seen a few times. The chain carries TRBV28 and TRBJ1-2; no definite D call. CDR1 is MDHEN, CDR2 SYDVKM, per germline. The V gene lost 3 bases and the J gene lost 7 bases, with 15 bases spanning the gap. This CDR3 has 14 residues. CDR3 bases: TGTGCCAGCAGTTTTCGCTTGGCAGCTTCTGGCTACACCTTC. Encoded protein: CASSFRLAASGYTF.

The sample holds many counts of this clonotype. The J gene is TRBJ1-1, the V gene TRBV28; D is ambiguous. CDR1 MDHEN and CDR2 SYDVKM come from the germline V gene. Trimming removed 6 bases at V and 0 bases at J, with 11 bases between. The CDR3 contains 14 residues. CDR3 amino acids: CASSLMAVNTEAFF. The CDR3 DNA sequence: TGTGCCAGCAGCTTAATGGCGGTGAACACTGAAGCTTTCTTT.